This record covers a single TCR beta chain. Data came from immunoSEQ multiplex PCR; TCRdb stores just in-frame clones and leaves some out. The repertoire holds 40,000 to 55,000 clones, over 85% seen once, with about 0.4% in the top ten. There are 17 residues in the CDR3. V gave up 1 base and J gave up 4 bases, with 19 bases separating them. The germline V gene encodes CDR1 LNHDA and CDR2 SQIVND (reference sequence). These data belong to a study of blood T cell repertoires in COVID-19. The genes are TRBV19 and TRBJ1-1; D is ambiguous. The receptor's source is a man aged 45-65 years with COVID-19, enrolled during active disease. Specimen: peripheral blood. CDR3 protein: CASSIGNLRGVSTEAFF. CDR3 nucleotide sequence: TGTGCCAGTAGTATAGGTAATTTAAGAGGTGTCAGCACTGAAGCTTTCTTT.